Detailed here is one T cell receptor beta chain. Germline values: CDR1 SGHAT, CDR2 FQNNGV. V lost 5 bases and J lost 4; bases outside the gene matches: 10. The CDR3 runs 15 residues. Here immunoSEQ multiplex PCR was the method, and the copy in TCRdb shows in-frame clones only, minus some. The sample has approximately 81,000 clones, 94% seen once. This specimen comes from a study of control samples from healthy donors and cancer patients. The receptor's source is a young woman in good health. This chain connects TRBV11-2 to TRBJ2-7, with 8 nucleotides matching TRBD1. Sequenced sample: blood. CDR3 residues: CASSIRDRWSYEQYF. For the CDR3, the DNA is TGTGCCAGCAGCATCCGGGACAGGTGGTCGTACGAGCAGTACTTC.